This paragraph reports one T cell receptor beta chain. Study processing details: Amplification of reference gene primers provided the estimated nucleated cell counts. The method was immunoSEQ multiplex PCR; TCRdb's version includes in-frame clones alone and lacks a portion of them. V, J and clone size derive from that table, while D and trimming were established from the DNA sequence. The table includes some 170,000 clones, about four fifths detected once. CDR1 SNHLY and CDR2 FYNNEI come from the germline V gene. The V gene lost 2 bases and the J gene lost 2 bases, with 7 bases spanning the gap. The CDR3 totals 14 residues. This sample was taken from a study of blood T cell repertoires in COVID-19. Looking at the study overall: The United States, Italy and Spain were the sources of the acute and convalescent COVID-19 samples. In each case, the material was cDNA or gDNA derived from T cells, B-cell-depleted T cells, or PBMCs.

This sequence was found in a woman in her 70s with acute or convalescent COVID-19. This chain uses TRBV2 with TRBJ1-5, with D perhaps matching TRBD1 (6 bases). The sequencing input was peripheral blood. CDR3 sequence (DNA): TGTGCCAGCAGTGAACGACAGGGCAATCAGCCCCAGCATTTT. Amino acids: CASSERQGNQPQHF. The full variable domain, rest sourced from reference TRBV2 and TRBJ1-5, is EPEVTQTPSHQVTQMGQEVILRCVPISNHLYFYWYRQILGQKVEFLVSFYNNEISEKSEIFDDQFSVERPDGSNFTLKIRSTKLEDSAMYFCASSERQGNQPQHFGDGTRLSIL.